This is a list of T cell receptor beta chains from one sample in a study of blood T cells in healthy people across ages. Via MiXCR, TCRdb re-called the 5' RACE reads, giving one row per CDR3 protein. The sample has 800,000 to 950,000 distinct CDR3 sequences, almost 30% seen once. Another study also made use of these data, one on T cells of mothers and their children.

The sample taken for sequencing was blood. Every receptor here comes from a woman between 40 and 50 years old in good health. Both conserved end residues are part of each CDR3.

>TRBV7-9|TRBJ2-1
CASNQGLAGDNEQFF
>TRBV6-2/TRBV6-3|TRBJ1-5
CASSLWPDSSNQPQHF
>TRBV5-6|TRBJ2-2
CASGDRGRTGELFF
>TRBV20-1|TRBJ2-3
CSAPPGSTDTQYF
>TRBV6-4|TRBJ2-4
CASSDRAKNIQYF
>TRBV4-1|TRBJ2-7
CASSQGWGVSHEQYF
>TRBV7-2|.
CASSRQDGSYEQYF
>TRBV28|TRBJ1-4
CASSLGRTATNEKLFF
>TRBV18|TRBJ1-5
CASSPRGVDGQPQHF
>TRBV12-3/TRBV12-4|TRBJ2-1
CASTMGAPNNEQFF
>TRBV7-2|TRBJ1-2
CASSLDGGRDCTF
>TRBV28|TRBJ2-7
CAGSFPGGSYEQYF
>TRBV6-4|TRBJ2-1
CASSEQGGSPTYNEQFF
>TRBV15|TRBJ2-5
CATSRESGAGTQYF
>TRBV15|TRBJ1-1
CATSRERTGLNTEAFF
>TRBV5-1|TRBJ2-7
CASTGQDPRYEQYF
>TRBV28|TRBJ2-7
CASSPDDLTYEQYF
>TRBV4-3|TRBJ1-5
CASSQDFSGQGSQPQHF
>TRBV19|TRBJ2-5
CASSITGGTETQYF
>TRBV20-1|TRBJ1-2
CSAPRHSGVYGYTF
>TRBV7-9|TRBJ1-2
CASSPALSNYGYTF
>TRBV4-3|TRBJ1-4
CASSQGSFGSVNEKLFF
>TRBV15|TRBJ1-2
CATSRDRSLYGYTF
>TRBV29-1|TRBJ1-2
CSVLEGDNYGYTF
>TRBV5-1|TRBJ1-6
CASSLGGLGANSPLHF
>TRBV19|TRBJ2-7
CASGRQVPPYEQYF
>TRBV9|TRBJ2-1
CASSGGQESSYNEQFF
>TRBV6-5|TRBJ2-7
CASRRGDRGMWEQYF
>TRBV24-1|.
CATSGAGSYEQYF
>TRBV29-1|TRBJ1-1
CSAQPGSNTEAFF
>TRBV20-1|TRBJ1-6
CSAPPRQGLNSPLHF
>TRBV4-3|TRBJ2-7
CASSQDIGGYEQYF
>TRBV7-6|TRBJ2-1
CASSIQTGLVLNEQFF
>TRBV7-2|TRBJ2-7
CASSDYRDGEQYF
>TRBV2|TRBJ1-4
CASSEEWRAVATNEKLFF
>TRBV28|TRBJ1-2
CASSLRYKGYTF
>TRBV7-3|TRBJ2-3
CASSLTPSLADTQYF
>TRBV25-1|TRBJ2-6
CASSVTGSGANVLTF
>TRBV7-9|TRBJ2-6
CASSLEGKSGANVLTF
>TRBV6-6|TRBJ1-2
CASSYESGQNYGYTF
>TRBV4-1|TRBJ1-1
CASSQGRGALDTEAFF
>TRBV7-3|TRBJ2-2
CASSLPDTGELFF
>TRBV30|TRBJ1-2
CAWRSYGRYGYTF
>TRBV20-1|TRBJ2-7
CSAYSGGVYEQYF
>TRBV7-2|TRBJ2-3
CASSLGQDADTQYF
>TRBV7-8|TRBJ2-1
CASSLRQGANEQFF
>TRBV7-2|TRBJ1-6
CASSLRAGQGASFGSPLHF
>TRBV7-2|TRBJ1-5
CAGSLALQGDQPQHF
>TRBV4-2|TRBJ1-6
CASRLQEDYNSPLHF
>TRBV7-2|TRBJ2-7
CASSSQTYEQYF
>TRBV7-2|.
CASSGDHEETQYF
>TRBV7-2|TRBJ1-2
CASSGRGFSYGYTF
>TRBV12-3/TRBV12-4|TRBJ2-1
CASIKRNNEQFF
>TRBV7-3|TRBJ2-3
CANSLGVTDTQYF
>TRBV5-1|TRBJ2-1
CASSLVYGTGGSNEQFF